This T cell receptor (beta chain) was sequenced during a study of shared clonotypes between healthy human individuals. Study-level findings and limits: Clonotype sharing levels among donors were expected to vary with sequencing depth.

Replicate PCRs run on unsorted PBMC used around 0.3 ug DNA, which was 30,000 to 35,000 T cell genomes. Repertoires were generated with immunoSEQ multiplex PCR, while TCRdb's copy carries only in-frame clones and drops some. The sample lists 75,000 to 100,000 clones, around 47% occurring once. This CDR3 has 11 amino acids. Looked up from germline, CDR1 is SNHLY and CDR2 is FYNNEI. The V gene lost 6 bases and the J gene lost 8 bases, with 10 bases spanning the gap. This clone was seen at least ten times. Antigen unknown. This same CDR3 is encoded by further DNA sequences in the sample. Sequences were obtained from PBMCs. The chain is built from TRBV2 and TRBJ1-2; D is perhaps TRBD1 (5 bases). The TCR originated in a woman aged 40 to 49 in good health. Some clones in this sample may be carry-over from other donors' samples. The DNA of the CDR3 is TGTGCCAGCAGGGACAAAGGAGGCTACACCTTC. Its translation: CASRDKGGYTF.